This T cell receptor (beta chain) was retrieved from a study of blood T cell repertoires in COVID-19. Study in general: Acute and convalescent COVID-19 specimens originated in the United States, Italy and Spain. PBMCs, B-cell-depleted T cells, or T cells were the source of the cDNA or gDNA that made up the material.

In the original processing: Amplified reference gene primers provided the basis for estimating nucleated cell counts. Assay used: immunoSEQ multiplex PCR; TCRdb lists only in-frame clones, some missing. D and trimming come from the DNA, and the V and J calls and clone size come from that table. This sample has approximately 150,000 clones; around 90% occur once, and the top ten carry around 5.1%. Enrolment of Seattle patients took place during active infection, and they were followed longitudinally. Input material: peripheral blood. The origin of this receptor is a young man with COVID-19, enrolled during active disease.

The CDR3: CASSLASGMGPYEQYF. The CDR3, as DNA: TGCGCCAGCAGCTTGGCCTCAGGGATGGGTCCCTACGAGCAGTACTTC. This chain connects TRBV5-1 to TRBJ2-7; possibly TRBD1 for D (5 bases). Trimming removed 0 bases at V and 2 bases at J, with 15 bases between. The CDR3 loop spans 16 amino acids. In germline, CDR1 is SGHRS, CDR2 YFSETQ.